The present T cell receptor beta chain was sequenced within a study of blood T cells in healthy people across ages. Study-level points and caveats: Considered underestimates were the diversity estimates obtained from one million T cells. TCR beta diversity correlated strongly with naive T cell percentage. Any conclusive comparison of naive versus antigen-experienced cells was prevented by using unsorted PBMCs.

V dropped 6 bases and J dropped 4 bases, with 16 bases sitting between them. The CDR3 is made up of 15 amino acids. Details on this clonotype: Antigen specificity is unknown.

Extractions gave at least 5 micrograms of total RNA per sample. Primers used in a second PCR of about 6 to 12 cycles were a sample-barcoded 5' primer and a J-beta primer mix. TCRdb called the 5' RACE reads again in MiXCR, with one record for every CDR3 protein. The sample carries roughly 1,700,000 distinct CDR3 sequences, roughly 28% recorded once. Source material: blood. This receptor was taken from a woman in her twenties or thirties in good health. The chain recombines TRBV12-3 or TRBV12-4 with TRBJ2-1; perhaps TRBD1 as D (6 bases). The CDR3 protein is CASSRQAIEYNEQFF. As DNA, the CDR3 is TGTGCCAGCAGCCGACAGGCGATCGAATACAATGAGCAGTTCTTC.